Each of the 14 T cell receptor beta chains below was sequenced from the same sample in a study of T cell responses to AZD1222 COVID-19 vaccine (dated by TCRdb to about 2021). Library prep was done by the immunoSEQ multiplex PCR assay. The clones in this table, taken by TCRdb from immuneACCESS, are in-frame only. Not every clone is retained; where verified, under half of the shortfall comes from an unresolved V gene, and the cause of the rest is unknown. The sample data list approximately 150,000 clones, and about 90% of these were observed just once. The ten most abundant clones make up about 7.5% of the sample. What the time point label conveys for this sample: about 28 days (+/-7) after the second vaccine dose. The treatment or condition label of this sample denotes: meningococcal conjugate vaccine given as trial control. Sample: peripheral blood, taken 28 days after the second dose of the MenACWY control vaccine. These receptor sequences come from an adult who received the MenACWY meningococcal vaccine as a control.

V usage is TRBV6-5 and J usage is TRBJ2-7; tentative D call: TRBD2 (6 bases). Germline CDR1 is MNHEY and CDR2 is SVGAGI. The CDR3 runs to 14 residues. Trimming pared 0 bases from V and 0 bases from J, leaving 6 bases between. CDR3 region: CASSYSGGSYEQYF. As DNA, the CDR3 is TGTGCCAGCAGTTACTCGGGGGGCTCCTACGAGCAGTACTTC.

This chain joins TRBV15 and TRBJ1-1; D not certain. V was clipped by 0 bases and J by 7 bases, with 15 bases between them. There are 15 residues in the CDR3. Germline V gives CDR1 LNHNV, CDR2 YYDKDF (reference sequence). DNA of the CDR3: TGTGCCACCAGCAGAGATCGGGGTCTCGAGGTTGAAGCTTTCTTT. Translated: CATSRDRGLEVEAFF.

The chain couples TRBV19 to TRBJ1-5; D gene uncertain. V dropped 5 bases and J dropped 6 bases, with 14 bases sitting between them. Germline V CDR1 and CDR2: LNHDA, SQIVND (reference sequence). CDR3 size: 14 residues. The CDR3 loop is CASSEGPASQPQHF. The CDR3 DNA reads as TGTGCCAGTAGTGAGGGTCCAGCGAGTCAGCCCCAGCATTTT.

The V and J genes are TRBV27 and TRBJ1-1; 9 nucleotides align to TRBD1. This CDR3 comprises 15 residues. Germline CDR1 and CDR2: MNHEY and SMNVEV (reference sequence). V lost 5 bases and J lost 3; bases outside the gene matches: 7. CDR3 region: CASSARQGVDTEAFF. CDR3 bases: TGTGCCAGCAGTGCCCGACAGGGGGTCGACACTGAAGCTTTCTTT.

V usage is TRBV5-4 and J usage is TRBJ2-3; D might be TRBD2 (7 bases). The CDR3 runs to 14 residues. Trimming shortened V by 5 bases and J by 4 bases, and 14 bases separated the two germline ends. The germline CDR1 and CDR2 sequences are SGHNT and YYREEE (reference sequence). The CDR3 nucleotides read TGTGCCAGCAGGGGAGGGGGAGGGCCAGATACGCAGTATTTT. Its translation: CASRGGGGPDTQYF.

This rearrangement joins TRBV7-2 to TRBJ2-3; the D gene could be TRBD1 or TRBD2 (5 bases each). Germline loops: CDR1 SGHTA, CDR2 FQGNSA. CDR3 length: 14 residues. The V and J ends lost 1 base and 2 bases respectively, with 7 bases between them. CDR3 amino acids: CASSLGDHTDTQYF. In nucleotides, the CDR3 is TGTGCCAGCAGCTTAGGGGACCACACAGATACGCAGTATTTT.

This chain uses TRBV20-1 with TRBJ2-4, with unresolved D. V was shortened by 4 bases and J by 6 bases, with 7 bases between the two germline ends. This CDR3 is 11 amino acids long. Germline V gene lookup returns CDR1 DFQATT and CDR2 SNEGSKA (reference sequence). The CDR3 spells CSAKAGNIQYF. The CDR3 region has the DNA TGCAGTGCTAAGGCTGGAAACATTCAGTACTTC.

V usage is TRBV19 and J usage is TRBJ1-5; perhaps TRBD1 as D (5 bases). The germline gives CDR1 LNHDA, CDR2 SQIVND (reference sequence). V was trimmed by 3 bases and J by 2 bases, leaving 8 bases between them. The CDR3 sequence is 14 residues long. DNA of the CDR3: TGTGCCAGTAGTATCATAGGGGGCAATCAGCCCCAGCATTTT. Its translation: CASSIIGGNQPQHF.

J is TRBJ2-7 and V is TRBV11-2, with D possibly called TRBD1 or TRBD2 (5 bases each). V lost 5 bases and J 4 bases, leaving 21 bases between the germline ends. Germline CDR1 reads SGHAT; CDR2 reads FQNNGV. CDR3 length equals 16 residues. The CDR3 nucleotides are TGTGCCAGCAGCCCCCAGGTTGACGGGACGGGTTACGAGCAGTACTTC. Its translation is CASSPQVDGTGYEQYF.

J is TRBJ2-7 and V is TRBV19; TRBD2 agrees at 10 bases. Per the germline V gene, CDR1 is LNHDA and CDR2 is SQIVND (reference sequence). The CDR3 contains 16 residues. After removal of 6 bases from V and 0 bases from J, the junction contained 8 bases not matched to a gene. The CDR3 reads CASSTGASGGSYEQYF. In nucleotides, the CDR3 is TGTGCCAGTAGCACAGGGGCTAGCGGGGGCTCCTACGAGCAGTACTTC. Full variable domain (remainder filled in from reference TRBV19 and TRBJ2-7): DGGITQSPKYLFRKEGQNVTLSCEQNLNHDAMYWYRQDPGQGLRLIYYSQIVNDFQKGDIAEGYSVSREKKESFPLTVTSAQKNPTAFYLCASSTGASGGSYEQYFGPGTRLTVT.

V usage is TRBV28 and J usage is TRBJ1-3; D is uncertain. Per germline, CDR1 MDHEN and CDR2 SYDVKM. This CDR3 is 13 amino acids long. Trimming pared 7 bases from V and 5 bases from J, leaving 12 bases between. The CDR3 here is CASTQTRRNTIYF. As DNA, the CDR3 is TGTGCCAGCACGCAGACTCGGAGAAACACCATATATTTT.

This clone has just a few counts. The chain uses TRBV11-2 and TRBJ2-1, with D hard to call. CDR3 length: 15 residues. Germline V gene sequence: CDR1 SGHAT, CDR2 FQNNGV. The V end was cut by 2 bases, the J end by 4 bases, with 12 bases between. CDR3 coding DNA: TGTGCCAGCAGCTTAAGCCCCTCCGGGTACAATGAGCAGTTCTTC. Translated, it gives CASSLSPSGYNEQFF. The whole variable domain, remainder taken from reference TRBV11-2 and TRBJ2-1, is EAGVAQSPRYKIIEKRQSVAFWCNPISGHATLYWYQQILGQGPKLLIQFQNNGVVDDSQLPKDRFSAERLKGVDSTLKIQPAKLEDSAVYLCASSLSPSGYNEQFFGPGTRLTVL.

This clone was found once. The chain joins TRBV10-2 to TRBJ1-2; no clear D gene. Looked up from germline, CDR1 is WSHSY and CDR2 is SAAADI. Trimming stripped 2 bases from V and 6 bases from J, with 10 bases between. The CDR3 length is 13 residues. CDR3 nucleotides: TGCGCCAGCAGTGAGGGCCAACGGCATGGCTACACCTTC. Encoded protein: CASSEGQRHGYTF.

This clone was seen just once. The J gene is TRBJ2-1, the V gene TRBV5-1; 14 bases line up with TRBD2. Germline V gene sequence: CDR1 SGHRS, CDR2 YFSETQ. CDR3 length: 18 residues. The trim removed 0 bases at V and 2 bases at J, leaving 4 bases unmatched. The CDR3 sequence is CASSLGLAGGTPYNEQFF. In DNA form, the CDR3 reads TGCGCCAGCAGCTTGGGACTAGCGGGAGGGACTCCCTACAATGAGCAGTTCTTC.